Shown below are 3 T cell receptor beta chains from a single sample sequenced in a study of T cells in Graves' hyperthyroidism and ophthalmopathy. Amplification of TCR beta CDR3 regions was performed using RNA transcripts as template. Initially, a first-round RT-PCR of the TCR CDR3 employed the HTBI primer set. MiXCR, run by TCRdb on the multiplex PCR reads, gives a single entry per CDR3 protein. The sample lists 500,000 to 650,000 distinct CDR3 sequences, 14% occurring once. The specimen sequenced was blood. These receptors came from a woman aged 35 to 49 with Graves' hyperthyroidism.

On this clonotype: A much larger clone is a single base away; this may be a read error. The CDR3: CASSAGNFGQREEKLSF. The CDR3 bases are TGTGCCAGCAGTGCAGGAAACTTCGGACAGCGGGAGGAAAAACTGTCTTTT. The J gene is TRBJ1-4, the V gene TRBV2, with D possibly TRBD1 on 6 matching bases. CDR1 and CDR2 (germline): SNHLY, FYNNEI. The CDR3 length is 17 residues.

This clonotype was seen repeatedly, ten times or more. The chain links TRBV20-1 to TRBJ2-7; D gene ambiguous. CDR1 is DFQATT and CDR2 is SNEGSKA in the germline V gene (reference sequence). CDR3 length equals 10 residues. Trimming removed 5 bases at V and 4 bases at J, with 6 bases between. In DNA form, the CDR3 reads TGCAGTGCTCCACTATACGAGCAGTACTTC. As protein: CSAPLYEQYF.

This clonotype appeared many times. The chain links TRBV7-2 to TRBJ2-7, with 7 bases that match TRBD2. Trimming cost V 6 bases and J 4 bases; bases outside gene matches: 12. The V gene's germline CDR1 is SGHTA and CDR2 FQGNSA. The CDR3 is 15 residues long. The CDR3 DNA follows: TGTGCCAGCAGTCAAGGTGGCGGGAGTCAATACGAGCAGTACTTC. This sequence encodes CASSQGGGSQYEQYF. The full variable domain, completed using reference TRBV7-2 and TRBJ2-7, is GAGVSQSPSNKVTEKGKDVELRCDPISGHTALYWYRQSLGQGLEFLIYFQGNSAPDKSGLPSDRFSAERTGGSVSTLTIQRTQQEDSAVYLCASSQGGGSQYEQYFGPGTRLTVT.